This T cell receptor beta chain was recovered during a study of CD8+CD57+ T cells in acquired aplastic anemia (dated by TCRdb to the late 2010s). In terms of the full investigation: A CD8+CD57+ expansion meant a frequency higher than the mean frequency seen in healthy subjects.

Expansion of CD8+CD57+ cells had been shown by flow cytometry in the patients chosen for sequencing. CD8+CD57+ effector memory cells were additionally sequenced from 2 of the 12 patients who had enough cells. Severe acquired aplastic anemia was diagnosed in all patients according to International Study of Aplastic Anemia and Agranulocytosis and Camitta criteria. No patient had received any therapy when blood was sampled. Bead enrichment of CD8+CD57+ cells gave a mean DNA yield of about 1.6 ug. In the study, sorted CD4+ and CD8+ blood T cells from patients with severe aplastic anemia and from healthy subjects underwent deep sequencing of TCR repertoires. Patients were enrolled in the USA under clinicaltrials.gov protocols 00001620, 01623167, 00001397, 00071045, 00081523 and 00961064. Ficoll-Paque density gradient centrifugation was used to isolate peripheral blood mononuclear cells. Profiling of TCR beta VDJ combinations and CDR3 sequences used genomic DNA as the template. An Illumina HiSeq 2000 was used for TCR repertoire sequencing. Per the authors' processing: TRBV/TRBJ rearrangement plots, CDR3 size and DJ length profiles, and Simpson's diversity index were used to evaluate the repertoires. The most abundant DNA sequence in the deep sequencing data was defined as the immunodominant clone. CDR3 amino acid sequences were checked for sharing between subjects and were compared against published repertoires and the VDJdb database. TCRdb reprocessed the public reads (quality trimming at Q25 with fastp, clone calling with MiXCR) and kept in-frame beta chains. Here each entry gathers all rows of one CDR3 protein and keeps the most common genes and DNA. The V and J calls shown here were made by TCRdb, not taken from the authors' results. Present in this sample are about 20,000 distinct CDR3 sequences, 40% of which were seen just once. The biggest ten clones account for around 87% of the sample.

What the study reported, not specific to this receptor: In patients, diversity was decreased in CD8+CD57+ cells compared with the total CD4+ and CD8+ cell pools. CD8+ Simpson's diversity did not differ significantly between patients and healthy controls (P=0.060). About 30 CD8+ CDR3 sequences were found in both patients and controls but appeared to be highly expressed in patients and within the immunodominant clones of the patients.

Measured from the cysteine to the phenylalanine, the CDR3 is 14 residues long. The CDR3 DNA has 42 bases and is translated from base 1. V is cut back by 7 bases and J by 5 bases, with 10 bases in the junction unmatched. Turning to this clonotype: The antigen it binds to is not known. There are no base qualities to consult, and no much larger clone falls within one base.

The receptor's source is a human donor with aplastic anemia. Sequencing input: CD8+CD57+ T cells sorted from PBMCs. The cell subset or site label of this sample denotes: bead-enriched CD8+CD57+ effector memory T cells from SAA patients. The rearrangement joined TRBV12-3 or TRBV12-4 to TRBJ1-2; TRBD1 aligns with 7 central bases. The nucleotide sequence reads as follows: TGTGCCAGCACCCGGGACAGAATTATTTATGGCTACACCTTC. Its protein is CASTRDRIIYGYTF.